Listed below are T cell receptor beta chains from one sample, sequenced in a study of blood T cell repertoires in COVID-19. Clones were sequenced by immunoSEQ multiplex PCR, and TCRdb holds only the in-frame ones, with some missing. Altogether over 80,000 clones are present, about 89% being singletons, with the ten largest covering under 2%. Sequences were obtained from peripheral blood. All receptors come from a human donor with active COVID-19. The donor label of this sample is uncertain. CDR3s include the opening cysteine and the closing phenylalanine or tryptophan. The D gene is left open where the match is weak. Expanded clones get a size class; other rows say once, few or many, or leave the size out.

j_call v_call cdr3_length clone_size d_call cdr3_nt cdr3_aa
TRBJ2-5 TRBV5-1 18 - TRBD2 TGCGCCAGCAGCTTCGGAATAGCGGGGCGGTCGACTCAAGAGACCCAGTACTTC CASSFGIAGRSTQETQYF
TRBJ1-1 TRBV3-1/TRBV3-2 13 - - TGTGCCAGCAGCCTCTTAACCGGCACTGAAGCTTTCTTT CASSLLTGTEAFF
TRBJ2-1 TRBV6-1 14 - - TGTGCCAGCAGTGAACCCAGGGCCTACAATGAGCAGTTCTTC CASSEPRAYNEQFF
TRBJ2-3 TRBV24-1 19 - - TGTGCCACCAGTGTCCCAATCCGACAAGCAGGAACTAGCACAGATACGCAGTATTTT CATSVPIRQAGTSTDTQYF
TRBJ1-1 TRBV6-1 14 - TRBD1 TGTGCCAGCAGTGAAGCAGGGGGCTACACTGAAGCTTTCTTT CASSEAGGYTEAFF
TRBJ2-7 TRBV5-1 11 - - TGCGCCAGCAGAGGGGCCTACGAGCAGTACTTC CASRGAYEQYF
TRBJ1-4 TRBV7-9 16 - - TGTGCCAGCAGCTTAGTATCGGGGACAACTAATGAAAAACTGTTTTTT CASSLVSGTTNEKLFF
TRBJ2-7 TRBV7-9 14 - TRBD1 TGTGCCAGCAGCTTCGACAGGGAATCCTACGAGCAGTACTTC CASSFDRESYEQYF
TRBJ2-2 TRBV12-5 18 - TRBD1 TGTGCTAGTGGTTTGGCCTCCCGGGACAGGGTCGCCACCGGGGAGCTGTTTTTT CASGLASRDRVATGELFF
TRBJ2-7 TRBV5-4 14 - - TGTGCCAGCAGCTTGGGTGGGAGCTCCTACGAGCAGTACTTC CASSLGGSSYEQYF
TRBJ2-3 TRBV2 16 - TRBD2 TGTGCCAGCAGTGTGACTAGCGGGGGGGCCGCAGATACGCAGTATTTT CASSVTSGGAADTQYF
TRBJ2-7 TRBV7-2 16 - - TGTGCCAGCAGCTTAGTAGCGGGACAGAGCTCCTACGAGCAGTACTTC CASSLVAGQSSYEQYF
TRBJ1-5 TRBV5-5 14 - TRBD1 TGTGCCAGCAGCCTGACAGGGGTGGGGCAGCCCCAGCATTTT CASSLTGVGQPQHF
TRBJ1-1 TRBV7-9 14 - TRBD1 TGTGCCAGCAGCTACGGACAGGAGAACACTGAAGCTTTCTTT CASSYGQENTEAFF
TRBJ2-7 TRBV19 16 - - TGTGCCAGTAGTATTAATGGAGGGAAAGGCCTTAGCGAGCAGTACTTC CASSINGGKGLSEQYF
TRBJ2-1 TRBV5-1 14 once TRBD2 TGCGCCAGCACTAATGCGGGGGGCTACAATGAGCAGTTCTTC CASTNAGGYNEQFF
TRBJ2-7 TRBV7-9 15 - TRBD1 TGTGCCAGCAGCCCCGGGACAGGGGCCCTCTACGAGCAGTACTTC CASSPGTGALYEQYF
TRBJ1-2 TRBV3-1/TRBV3-2 16 - TRBD1 TGTGCCAGCAGCCCGCACCCCACAGGGGGCGCCTATGGCTACACCTTC CASSPHPTGGAYGYTF
TRBJ2-5 TRBV9 15 - - TGTGCCAGCAGCGTAGGGACACTCTACCAAGAGACCCAGTACTTC CASSVGTLYQETQYF
TRBJ2-7 TRBV5-1 15 - - TGCGCCAGCAGCTTGGGTCCGGGGGTCTCCTACGAGCAGTACTTC CASSLGPGVSYEQYF
TRBJ1-1 TRBV5-1 15 - TRBD1 TGCGCCAGCAGCCCAGGGGGCCTACTCAACACTGAAGCTTTCTTT CASSPGGLLNTEAFF
TRBJ2-5 TRBV11-2 15 - TRBD1 TGTGCCAGCAGCTTACAGGGACAGATCGAAGAGACCCAGTACTTC CASSLQGQIEETQYF
TRBJ2-1 TRBV11-3 13 - - TGTGCCAGCAGCTTAGGAGTTAACAATGAGCAGTTCTTC CASSLGVNNEQFF
TRBJ1-6 TRBV2 17 - TRBD1 TGTGCCAGCAGTGATTATCCGGGACAGCTATCGAATTCACCCCTCCACTTT CASSDYPGQLSNSPLHF
TRBJ2-1 TRBV20-1 15 few TRBD2 TGCAGTGCTAGTCCTACTAGCGGGGGGGACAATGAGCAGTTCTTC CSASPTSGGDNEQFF
TRBJ1-1 TRBV5-6 17 - TRBD1 TGTGCCAGCAGTTCGGCCGGCTCAGGGGGCAGGGACACTGAAGCTTTCTTT CASSSAGSGGRDTEAFF
TRBJ1-2 TRBV27 13 - - TGTGCCAGCAGTTTCGACGGGGGGGGAGGCTACACCTTC CASSFDGGGGYTF
TRBJ1-1 TRBV4-2 15 once TRBD1 TGTGCCAGCAGCCAACTGGGACAGGTGAACACTGAAGCTTTCTTT CASSQLGQVNTEAFF
TRBJ2-4 TRBV4-3 17 - TRBD1 TGCGCCAGCAGCCAAGATGCAGGGGGCAAGGCCAAAAACATTCAGTACTTC CASSQDAGGKAKNIQYF
TRBJ2-1 TRBV4-3 17 - TRBD2 TGCGCCAGCAGCCCTCTGGGGGGGTTGAGCTCCTACAATGAGCAGTTCTTC CASSPLGGLSSYNEQFF
TRBJ1-6 TRBV6-5 15 - - TGTGCCAGCAGTTACTCCCCCCCGGGGTATTCACCCCTCCACTTT CASSYSPPGYSPLHF